This is a list of T cell receptor beta chains from one sample in a study of HIV-infected patients and healthy controls. TCRdb reprocessed the 5' RACE reads via MiXCR and lists one record per CDR3 protein. This table has about 13,000 distinct CDR3 sequences, 7.5% to 10% appearing once. The sequencing input was blood. Source of these receptors: an adult in good health. Each CDR3 is given with its conserved first and last residue. The D gene is left open where the match is weak. Size is omitted from some rows. Given values are once, few, many or a class for expanded clones.

len: 15; abundance: medium-sized; v_gene: TRBV7-9; j_gene: TRBJ2-2; d_gene: NA; CDR3nt: TGTGCCAGCAGCCCCACAAGGGGTGACACCGGGGAGCTGTTTTTT; CDR3aa: CASSPTRGDTGELFF
len: 14; abundance: medium-sized; v_gene: TRBV12-3/TRBV12-4; j_gene: TRBJ2-5; d_gene: TRBD1; CDR3nt: TGTGCCAGCAGTGCGGGACAGGGCCAAGAGACCCAGTACTTC; CDR3aa: CASSAGQGQETQYF
len: 13; abundance: many; v_gene: TRBV5-6; j_gene: TRBJ1-6; d_gene: TRBD1; CDR3nt: TGTGCCAGCAGCGACGGGACAGCTGATTTTCGGCACTTT; CDR3aa: CASSDGTADFRHF
len: 17; abundance: medium-sized; v_gene: TRBV20-1; j_gene: TRBJ1-1; d_gene: TRBD1; CDR3nt: TGCAGTGCTAGGAACGCACGGGACAGGGGACGGGGCGGCGAAGCTTTCTTT; CDR3aa: CSARNARDRGRGGEAFF
len: 15; abundance: many; v_gene: TRBV4-3; j_gene: TRBJ2-5; d_gene: TRBD2; CDR3nt: TGCGCCAGCAGCCTCGGGGGCGGGGGGCCAGAGACCCAGTACTTC; CDR3aa: CASSLGGGGPETQYF
len: 14; abundance: few; v_gene: TRBV30; j_gene: TRBJ2-2; d_gene: NA; CDR3nt: TGTGCCTGGAGTCCGGGACCCAACACCGGGGAGCTGTTTTTT; CDR3aa: CAWSPGPNTGELFF
len: 15; abundance: many; v_gene: TRBV20-1; j_gene: TRBJ1-3; d_gene: NA; CDR3nt: TGCAGTGCTAGAGATATTGAGGACAACGGAAACACCATATATTTT; CDR3aa: CSARDIEDNGNTIYF
len: 15; abundance: medium-sized; v_gene: TRBV9; j_gene: TRBJ2-1; d_gene: NA; CDR3nt: TGTGCCAGCAGCCCTCGCGAGCGGAAATACAATGAGCAGTTCTTC; CDR3aa: CASSPRERKYNEQFF
len: 12; abundance: many; v_gene: TRBV7-9; j_gene: TRBJ2-7; d_gene: NA; CDR3nt: TGTGCCAGCAGCTTAGTCTCCTACGAGCAGTACTTC; CDR3aa: CASSLVSYEQYF
len: 16; abundance: NA; v_gene: TRBV6-5; j_gene: TRBJ2-7; d_gene: TRBD2; CDR3nt: TGTGCCAGCAGTTCCGCCGCTCTAGCGGGGCTCTACGAGCAGTACTTC; CDR3aa: CASSSAALAGLYEQYF
len: 15; abundance: many; v_gene: TRBV11-2; j_gene: TRBJ2-7; d_gene: NA; CDR3nt: TGTGCCAGCAGCTTAGAACCGGGTCGTGTGGTCGAGCAGTACTTC; CDR3aa: CASSLEPGRVVEQYF
len: 15; abundance: few; v_gene: TRBV7-7; j_gene: TRBJ2-3; d_gene: TRBD2; CDR3nt: TGTGCTAGCAGCCCAACTAGCGGCGACCACAAGACGCAGTATTTT; CDR3aa: CASSPTSGDHKTQYF
len: 11; abundance: medium-sized; v_gene: TRBV20-1; j_gene: TRBJ1-2; d_gene: NA; CDR3nt: TGCAGTGCTAGAAGGTCGGCTGGCTACACCTTC; CDR3aa: CSARRSAGYTF
len: 16; abundance: NA; v_gene: TRBV28; j_gene: TRBJ1-5; d_gene: NA; CDR3nt: TGTGCCAGCAGCCCTAACGGGCAGGGGAGCAATCAGCCCCAGCATTTT; CDR3aa: CASSPNGQGSNQPQHF
len: 13; abundance: few; v_gene: TRBV24-1; j_gene: TRBJ1-4; d_gene: NA; CDR3nt: TGTGCCCCTAAGACAGCAACTAATGAAAAACTGTTTTTT; CDR3aa: CAPKTATNEKLFF
len: 12; abundance: medium-sized; v_gene: TRBV20-1; j_gene: TRBJ2-1; d_gene: TRBD2; CDR3nt: TGCAGTGCTAGAGATGCGGGACTAGCCGCTCTCTTC; CDR3aa: CSARDAGLAALF
len: 14; abundance: many; v_gene: TRBV7-9; j_gene: TRBJ2-7; d_gene: TRBD2; CDR3nt: TGTGCCAGCAGCTTATTAGCGGGCACCTACGAGCAGTACTTC; CDR3aa: CASSLLAGTYEQYF
len: 16; abundance: NA; v_gene: TRBV5-1; j_gene: TRBJ2-1; d_gene: NA; CDR3nt: TGCGCCAGCAGCTCCGTAGCGCCAAGCTCCTACAATGAGCAGTTCTTC; CDR3aa: CASSSVAPSSYNEQFF
len: 14; abundance: medium-sized; v_gene: TRBV20-1; j_gene: TRBJ2-2; d_gene: TRBD2; CDR3nt: TGCAGTGCAAACGTAGCGGGAGCAGGCGGGGAGCTGTTTTTT; CDR3aa: CSANVAGAGGELFF
len: 17; abundance: medium-sized; v_gene: TRBV15; j_gene: TRBJ2-3; d_gene: TRBD2; CDR3nt: TGTGCCACCAGCGAGACAGCGGGAGGGCCGGGCACAGATACGCAGTATTTT; CDR3aa: CATSETAGGPGTDTQYF
len: 14; abundance: many; v_gene: TRBV27; j_gene: TRBJ2-7; d_gene: TRBD1; CDR3nt: TGTGCCAGCAGTTTGTACAGGGGGGCGGGGGAGCAGTACTTC; CDR3aa: CASSLYRGAGEQYF
len: 17; abundance: many; v_gene: TRBV28; j_gene: TRBJ1-2; d_gene: NA; CDR3nt: TGTGCCAGCAGTCCATACCGGACCGCTTATCCTAACTATGGCTACACCTTC; CDR3aa: CASSPYRTAYPNYGYTF
len: 14; abundance: NA; v_gene: TRBV29-1; j_gene: TRBJ1-2; d_gene: NA; CDR3nt: TGCAGCGTTAGGTGGGCAGGAGCTAACTATGGCTACACCTTC; CDR3aa: CSVRWAGANYGYTF
len: 15; abundance: many; v_gene: TRBV20-1; j_gene: TRBJ2-3; d_gene: TRBD2; CDR3nt: TGCAGTGCTAGAGAGGCTAGCGGGAAGTCAGATACGCAGTATTTT; CDR3aa: CSAREASGKSDTQYF
len: 14; abundance: many; v_gene: TRBV5-6; j_gene: TRBJ2-5; d_gene: NA; CDR3nt: TGTGCCAGCAGCTTGGACAGGTATCAAGAGACCCAGTACTTC; CDR3aa: CASSLDRYQETQYF
len: 14; abundance: many; v_gene: TRBV20-1; j_gene: TRBJ2-7; d_gene: TRBD2; CDR3nt: TGCAGTGCTAGAGAGACTAGCGGCTCCTACGAGCAGTACTTC; CDR3aa: CSARETSGSYEQYF
len: 16; abundance: many; v_gene: TRBV19; j_gene: TRBJ1-5; d_gene: NA; CDR3nt: TGTGCCAGTGGGAAGGACGGATGGATGAGCAATCAGCCCCAGCATTTT; CDR3aa: CASGKDGWMSNQPQHF
len: 12; abundance: many; v_gene: TRBV3-1; j_gene: TRBJ1-2; d_gene: NA; CDR3nt: TGTGCCAGCAGCGCCAGGAACTATGGCTACACCTTC; CDR3aa: CASSARNYGYTF
len: 15; abundance: NA; v_gene: TRBV7-9; j_gene: TRBJ1-2; d_gene: TRBD1; CDR3nt: TGTGCCAGCAGCCTACATGGACAGGGTCACTATGGCTACACCTTC; CDR3aa: CASSLHGQGHYGYTF
len: 13; abundance: many; v_gene: TRBV5-4; j_gene: TRBJ2-3; d_gene: TRBD1; CDR3nt: TGTGCCGGTGGACAGGGGGCAAGAGATACGCAGTATTTT; CDR3aa: CAGGQGARDTQYF
len: 16; abundance: many; v_gene: TRBV29-1; j_gene: TRBJ1-1; d_gene: NA; CDR3nt: TGCAGCGTTGTACCTGAAGGAGGATATGTGAAGCCTGAAGCTTTCTTT; CDR3aa: CSVVPEGGYVKPEAFF
len: 17; abundance: many; v_gene: TRBV3-1; j_gene: TRBJ1-3; d_gene: TRBD1; CDR3nt: TGTGCCAGCAGCTCTTCGACAGGGGGTGCCTCTGGAAACACCATATATTTT; CDR3aa: CASSSSTGGASGNTIYF
len: 15; abundance: many; v_gene: TRBV12-3/TRBV12-4; j_gene: TRBJ1-1; d_gene: NA; CDR3nt: TGTGCCAGCAGTTTAATTGGAGGTTTGGACGCTGAAGCTTTCTTT; CDR3aa: CASSLIGGLDAEAFF
len: 17; abundance: NA; v_gene: TRBV24-1; j_gene: TRBJ2-1; d_gene: NA; CDR3nt: TGTGCCACCAGTGATTTGCAGCCGAAAGGCTCCTACAATGAGCAGTTCTTC; CDR3aa: CATSDLQPKGSYNEQFF
len: 15; abundance: NA; v_gene: TRBV27; j_gene: TRBJ2-1; d_gene: NA; CDR3nt: TGTGCCAGGGAAATCCCCGGAGTAGCCAGGGATGAGCAGTTCTTC; CDR3aa: CAREIPGVARDEQFF
len: 14; abundance: medium-sized; v_gene: TRBV11-3; j_gene: TRBJ1-1; d_gene: NA; CDR3nt: TGTGCCAGCAGCTTAGGACAATTTAACACTGAAGCTTTCTTT; CDR3aa: CASSLGQFNTEAFF
len: 16; abundance: many; v_gene: TRBV18; j_gene: TRBJ2-5; d_gene: NA; CDR3nt: TGTGCCAGCTCACCGTTCGGGGCCTCATACCAAGAGACCCAGTACTTC; CDR3aa: CASSPFGASYQETQYF
len: 15; abundance: NA; v_gene: TRBV20-1; j_gene: TRBJ2-3; d_gene: NA; CDR3nt: TGCAGTGCTCCCGAGGTAGAAGGATTCACAGATACGCAGTATTTT; CDR3aa: CSAPEVEGFTDTQYF
len: 13; abundance: medium-sized; v_gene: TRBV7-6; j_gene: TRBJ1-2; d_gene: TRBD1; CDR3nt: TGTGCCAGCAGCCCAGGGGGGTCCTATGGCTACACCTTC; CDR3aa: CASSPGGSYGYTF
len: 15; abundance: NA; v_gene: TRBV6-1; j_gene: TRBJ2-3; d_gene: NA; CDR3nt: TGTGCCAGCAGGAGGGATGCAGTAACCACAGATACGCAGTATTTT; CDR3aa: CASRRDAVTTDTQYF
len: 12; abundance: NA; v_gene: TRBV7-8; j_gene: TRBJ1-1; d_gene: NA; CDR3nt: TGTGCCAGCAGCTTAGCGATGGCTGAAGCTTTCTTT; CDR3aa: CASSLAMAEAFF
len: 14; abundance: many; v_gene: TRBV10-3; j_gene: TRBJ1-1; d_gene: NA; CDR3nt: TGTGCCATCAGTGAGAATTCAGGGGTTACTGAAGCTTTCTTT; CDR3aa: CAISENSGVTEAFF